Reported below is one TCR beta chain. The antigen is undetermined. The sample comes from a study of response to subunit inactivated influenza vaccine. Regarding the study as a whole: Authors suggested each seasonal influenza vaccination recruits few new T cells.

Each CDR3 protein gets one entry after TCRdb re-called the RT-PCR reads with MiXCR. The sample contains about 780,000 distinct CDR3 sequences, about a fifth of which appear only once. This specimen was PBMCs from blood, taken around 5 days after vaccination. The sequence was collected from a man aged 50-59 years who received an inactivated influenza vaccine.

The CDR3 reads CASSLAPGPNYEQYF. Here the CDR3 DNA reads TGCGCCAGCAGCTTGGCCCCGGGACCCAACTACGAGCAGTACTTC. The chain carries TRBV5-1 and TRBJ2-7; D may correspond to TRBD1 or TRBD2 (5 bases each). Per the germline V gene, CDR1 is SGHRS and CDR2 is YFSETQ. The CDR3 consists of 15 residues. Between the trimmed V and J ends, which lost 0 bases and 3 bases, there was a span of 13 bases.